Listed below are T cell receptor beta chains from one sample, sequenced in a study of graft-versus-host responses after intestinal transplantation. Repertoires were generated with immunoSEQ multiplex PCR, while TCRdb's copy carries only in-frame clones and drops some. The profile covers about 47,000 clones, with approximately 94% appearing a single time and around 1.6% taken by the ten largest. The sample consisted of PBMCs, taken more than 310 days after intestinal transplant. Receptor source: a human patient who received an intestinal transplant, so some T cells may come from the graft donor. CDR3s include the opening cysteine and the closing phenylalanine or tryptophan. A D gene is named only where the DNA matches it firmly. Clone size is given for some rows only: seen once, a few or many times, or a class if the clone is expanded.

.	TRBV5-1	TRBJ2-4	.	CASSLSETGNIQYF	TGCGCCAGCAGCTTAAGCGAAACGGGAAACATTCAGTACTTC
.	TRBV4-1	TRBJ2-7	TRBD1	CASSVTWPRGIYEQYF	TGCGCCAGCAGCGTGACATGGCCCAGGGGGATCTACGAGCAGTACTTC
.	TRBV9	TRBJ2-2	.	CASSVGGGTGELFF	TGTGCCAGCAGCGTCGGAGGGGGCACCGGGGAGCTGTTTTTT
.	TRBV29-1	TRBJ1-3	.	CSVEDPISGNTIYF	TGCAGCGTTGAAGATCCAATCTCTGGAAACACCATATATTTT
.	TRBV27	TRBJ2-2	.	CASSFMTRNTGELFF	TGTGCCAGCAGTTTCATGACTCGTAACACCGGGGAGCTGTTTTTT
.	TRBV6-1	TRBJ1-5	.	CASHGQNNQPQHF	TGTGCCAGTCACGGACAGAACAATCAGCCCCAGCATTTT
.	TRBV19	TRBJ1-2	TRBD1	CATRDKGARYGYTF	TGTGCCACTCGCGATAAGGGGGCACGCTATGGCTACACCTTC
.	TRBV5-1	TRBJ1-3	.	CASSSAARGSGNTIYF	TGCGCCAGCAGCTCTGCCGCACGGGGGAGCGGAAACACCATATATTTT
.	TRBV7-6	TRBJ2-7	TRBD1	CASSFMTGSYEQYF	TGTGCCAGCAGCTTTATGACAGGGTCATACGAGCAGTACTTC
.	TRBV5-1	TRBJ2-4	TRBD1	CASSGQGLGKNIQYF	TGCGCCAGCAGCGGACAGGGTTTGGGCAAAAACATTCAGTACTTC
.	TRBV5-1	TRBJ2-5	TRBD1	CASSLDRGQETQYF	TGCGCCAGCAGCTTGGACAGGGGGCAAGAGACCCAGTACTTC
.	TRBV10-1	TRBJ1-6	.	CASSELWGAPLHF	TGCGCCAGCAGTGAGCTATGGGGGGCACCCCTCCACTTT
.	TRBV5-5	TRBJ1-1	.	CASSLSASGGTEAFF	TGTGCCAGCAGCTTGTCAGCCTCGGGGGGCACTGAAGCTTTCTTT
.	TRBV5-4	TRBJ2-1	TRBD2	CASSRGTSGAFNEQFF	TGTGCCAGCAGCCGGGGGACTAGCGGGGCCTTCAATGAGCAGTTCTTC
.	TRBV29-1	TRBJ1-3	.	CSVETLSSGNTIYF	TGCAGCGTTGAGACACTGAGCTCTGGAAACACCATATATTTT
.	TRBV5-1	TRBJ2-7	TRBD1	CASSLKGQGRYEQYF	TGCGCCAGCAGCTTAAAGGGACAGGGAAGGTACGAGCAGTACTTC
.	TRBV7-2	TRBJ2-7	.	CASSPSDTASYEQYF	TGTGCCAGCAGCCCATCGGATACAGCGAGCTACGAGCAGTACTTC
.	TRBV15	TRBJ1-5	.	CATSSYRANQPQHF	TGTGCCACCAGCAGCTACAGGGCCAATCAGCCCCAGCATTTT
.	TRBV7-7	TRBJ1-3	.	CASSSQGPGNTIYF	TGTGCCAGCAGCTCCCAGGGACCTGGAAACACCATATATTTT
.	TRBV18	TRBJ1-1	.	CASFPGREAFF	TGTGCCAGCTTTCCAGGGCGCGAAGCTTTCTTT
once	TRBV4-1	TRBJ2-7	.	CASSQDPGAEQYF	TGCGCCAGCAGCCAAGATCCCGGGGCCGAGCAGTACTTC
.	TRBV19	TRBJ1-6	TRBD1	CASSITGTGHNSPLHF	TGTGCCAGTAGTATTACAGGGACAGGCCATAATTCACCCCTCCACTTT
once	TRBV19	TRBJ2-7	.	CASSRQVYYEQYF	TGTGCCAGTAGTCGACAGGTTTACTACGAGCAGTACTTC
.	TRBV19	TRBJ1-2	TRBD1	CASTGVGANYGYTF	TGTGCCAGCACAGGGGTTGGGGCTAACTATGGCTACACCTTC